This TCR beta chain stems from a study of blood T cell repertoires in COVID-19. Study information: PBMCs, B-cell-depleted T cells, or T cells were the source of the cDNA or gDNA that made up the material.

The method was immunoSEQ multiplex PCR; TCRdb's version includes in-frame clones alone and lacks a portion of them. The table lists about 110,000 clones, 81% of them singletons. V dropped 4 bases and J dropped 1 base, with 7 bases sitting between them. This CDR3 is built from 13 residues. Germline lookup yields CDR1 LNHDA and CDR2 SQIVND (reference sequence). The TCR was taken from a man aged 45-65 years with acute or convalescent COVID-19. The chain combines TRBV19 with TRBJ1-1; D remains ambiguous. The sequenced sample consisted of peripheral blood. Here the CDR3 DNA reads TGTGCCAGTAGTACCAACAGGAACACTGAAGCTTTCTTT. This sequence encodes CASSTNRNTEAFF.